This T cell receptor beta chain was retrieved from a study of T cell repertoires in cytomegalovirus infection. Study at large: It was recently identified HLA-C-restricted and well-studied HLA-B-restricted CMV epitopes that the study used. Matching HLA type, along with CMV infection, was indicated by public TCR beta signatures. Study-wide results and limits: The cumulative frequency of public TCR beta families distinguished individuals who carried CMV together with the relevant HLA. Dominating the ex vivo response were TCR beta clonotypes that were CMV-specific and HLA-C-restricted.

Via MiXCR, TCRdb re-called the reads, giving one row per CDR3 protein. The data contain about 27,000 distinct CDR3 sequences, around 19% of them singletons. In regard to this clonotype: What it recognizes is unknown.

This sequence was found in a human donor in good health (CMV status not recorded). Some clones in this sample may be carry-over from other donors' samples. Sequences were derived from CD8+ T cells from cultured PBMCs, sampled from culture after CMV antigen stimulation.

CDR3 protein: CASGPSYYEQYF. CDR3 sequence (DNA): TGTGCCAGTGGGCCGTCCTACTACGAGCAGTACTTC. The chain joins TRBV2 to TRBJ2-7; D gene ambiguous. From germline, CDR1 is SNHLY and CDR2 FYNNEI. V was pared by 9 bases and J by 3 bases, with 12 bases between. This CDR3 is built from 12 residues.